The 6 T cell receptor beta chains in this list originate from one sample, sequenced in a study of CD8 T cells in Susac syndrome. An amount of RNA that ranged from 0.5 to 1 ug was reverse transcribed with random hexamers. Using its own MiXCR run on the immunoSEQ multiplex PCR reads, TCRdb lists one record per CDR3 protein. The sample lists around 200,000 distinct CDR3 sequences; about 95% were seen once. The sample taken for sequencing was CD4+ T cells from PBMCs. These receptors all come from a human donor with Susac syndrome.

The CDR3 spells CASSTDRGVQHF. CDR3 DNA: TGTGCCAGCAGCACCGACAGGGGTGTCCAGCATTTT. This rearrangement joins TRBV5-6 to TRBJ1-5; TRBD1 agrees at 8 bases. In germline, CDR1 is SGHDT, CDR2 YYEEEE. J gave up 12 bases and V 4 bases, and 6 bases lay outside the gene matches. The CDR3 has 12 amino acids.

The chain joins TRBV29-1 to TRBJ1-1; tentative D call: TRBD1 (6 bases). Germline-derived CDR1 and CDR2 are SQVTM and ANQGSEA. CDR3 length: 13 residues. Between the trimmed V and J ends, which lost 7 bases and 1 base, there was a span of 13 bases. The CDR3 here is CSAARQANTEAFF. CDR3 in DNA: TGCAGCGCGGCGCGACAGGCGAACACTGAAGCTTTCTTT.

The chain is built from TRBV5-1 and TRBJ2-7, with TRBD2 as a possible D gene (7 bases). The CDR3 runs to 15 residues. The V gene lost 0 bases and the J gene lost 5 bases, with 15 bases spanning the gap. Germline CDR1 is SGHRS and CDR2 is YFSETQ. The CDR3 spells CASSLALGGGDEQYF. CDR3 bases: TGCGCCAGCAGCTTGGCTCTAGGCGGGGGCGACGAGCAGTACTTC.

This chain uses TRBV12-3 or TRBV12-4 with TRBJ2-2; 10 positions agree with TRBD1. Losses at the gene ends were 5 bases for V and 5 bases for J; bases not matched to a gene: 11. This CDR3 comprises 17 residues. The CDR3, as DNA: TGTGCCAGCAGTCCGATCCGGGACAGGGGTTTTACCGGGGAGCTGTTTTTT. It specifies CASSPIRDRGFTGELFF.

The V and J genes are TRBV25-1 and TRBJ2-1; no reliable D call. Looked up from germline, CDR1 is MGHDK and CDR2 is SYGVNS. This CDR3 is built from 13 residues. Trimming took off 1 base at V and 4 bases at J, with 5 bases between the two ends. The CDR3 region is CASSEWGYNEQFF. The CDR3 DNA reads as TGTGCCAGCAGTGAATGGGGTTACAATGAGCAGTTCTTC.

In this sample, this clonotype turned up once. The V gene is TRBV20-1, the J gene TRBJ2-5, with 10 bases identical to TRBD1. Losses at the gene ends were 6 bases for V and 6 bases for J; bases not matched to a gene: 7. The CDR3 covers 13 residues. CDR1 and CDR2 from the germline V gene are DFQATT and SNEGSKA (reference sequence). The CDR3 sequence is CSARDRGGQTQYF. CDR3 nucleotides: TGCAGTGCCCGGGACAGGGGCGGACAGACCCAGTACTTC.